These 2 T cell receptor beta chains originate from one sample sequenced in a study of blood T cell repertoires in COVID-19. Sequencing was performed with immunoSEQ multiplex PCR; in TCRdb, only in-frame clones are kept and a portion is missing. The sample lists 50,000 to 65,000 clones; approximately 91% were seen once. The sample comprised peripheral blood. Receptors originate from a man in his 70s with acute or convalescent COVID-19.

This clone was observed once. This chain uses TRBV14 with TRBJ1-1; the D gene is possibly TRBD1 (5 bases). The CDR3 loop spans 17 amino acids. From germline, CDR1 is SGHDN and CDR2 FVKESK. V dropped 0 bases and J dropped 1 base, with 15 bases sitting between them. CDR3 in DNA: TGTGCCAGCAGCCAAGACCGGGGGAGAAGGAGGAACACTGAAGCTTTCTTT. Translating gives CASSQDRGRRRNTEAFF.

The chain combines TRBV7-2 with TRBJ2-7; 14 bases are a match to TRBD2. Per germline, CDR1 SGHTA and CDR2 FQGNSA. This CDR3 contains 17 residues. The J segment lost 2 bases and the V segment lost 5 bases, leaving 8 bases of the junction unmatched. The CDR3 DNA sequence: TGTGCCAGCAGCCCCCGACTAGCGGGGGGGCCCACCTACGAGCAGTACTTC. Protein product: CASSPRLAGGPTYEQYF.